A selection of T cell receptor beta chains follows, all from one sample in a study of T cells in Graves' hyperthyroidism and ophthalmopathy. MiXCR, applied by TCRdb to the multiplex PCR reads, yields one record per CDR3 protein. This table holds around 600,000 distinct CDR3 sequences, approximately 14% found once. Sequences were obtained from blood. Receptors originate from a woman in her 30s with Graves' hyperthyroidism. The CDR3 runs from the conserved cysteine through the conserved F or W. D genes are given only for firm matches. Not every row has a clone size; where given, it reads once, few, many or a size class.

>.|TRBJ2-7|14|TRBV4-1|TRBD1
TGCGCCAGCAGCCAGGACAGGGACCTCTACGAGCAGTACTTC
CASSQDRDLYEQYF
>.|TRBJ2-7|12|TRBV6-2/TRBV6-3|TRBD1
TGTGCCAGCGGGACAGGGCCCCACGAGCAGTACTTC
CASGTGPHEQYF
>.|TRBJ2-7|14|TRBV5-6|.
TGTGCCAGCAGCTCCCGGGGGACAGCTGGCGAGCAGTACTTC
CASSSRGTAGEQYF
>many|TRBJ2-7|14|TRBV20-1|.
TGCAGTGCTAGTATTGGGGCCGAGGCCTACGAGCAGTACTTC
CSASIGAEAYEQYF
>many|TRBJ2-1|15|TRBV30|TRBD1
TGTGCCTGGAGCTGGGACAGGGGCGGCCCCTATGAGCAGTTCTTC
CAWSWDRGGPYEQFF
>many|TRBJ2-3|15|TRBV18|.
TGTGCCAGCTCACCAATGGGGGCGGCCACAGATACGCAGTATTTT
CASSPMGAATDTQYF
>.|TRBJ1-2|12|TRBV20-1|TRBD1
TGCAGTGCCGCGGGACAGGGTCGAGGCTACACCTTC
CSAAGQGRGYTF
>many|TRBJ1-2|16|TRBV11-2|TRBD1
TGTGCCAGCAGACTTGGAACGGACAGGCTTAACTATGGCTACACCTTC
CASRLGTDRLNYGYTF
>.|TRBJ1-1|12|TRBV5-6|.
TGTGCCAGCAGCTACGGCTCCTCTGAAGCTTTCTTT
CASSYGSSEAFF
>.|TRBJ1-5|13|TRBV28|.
TGTGCCAGCAGTTTCACAGGGCCGGAGCCCCAGCATTTT
CASSFTGPEPQHF
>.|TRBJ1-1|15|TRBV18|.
TGTGCCAGCTCACCACAGGGTTTGGGGGTCACTGAAGCTTTCTTT
CASSPQGLGVTEAFF
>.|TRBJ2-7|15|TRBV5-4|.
TGTGCCAGCAGCTCGCTCCGGACGGCCTCCTACGAGCAGTACTTC
CASSSLRTASYEQYF
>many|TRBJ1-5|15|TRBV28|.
TGTGCCAGCAGTGTTCAGGGTGAAGGCAATCAGCCCCAGCATTTT
CASSVQGEGNQPQHF
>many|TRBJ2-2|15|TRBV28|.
TGTGCCAGCAGTTCCGGGACAACGAACACCGGGGAGCTGTTTTTT
CASSSGTTNTGELFF
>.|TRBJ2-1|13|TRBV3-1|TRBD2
TGTGCCAGCAGCCCCAGCGGGAGGTACGAGCAGTTCTTC
CASSPSGRYEQFF
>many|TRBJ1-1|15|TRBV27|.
TGTGCCAGCAGTTTTGCCGTAACAGGGTTTGGTGAAGCTTTCTTT
CASSFAVTGFGEAFF
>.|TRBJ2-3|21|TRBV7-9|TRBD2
TGTGCCAGCGGGGGACTAGCGGGAGGGCCCGGGTCCCCGCTGAGCACAGATACGCAGTATTTT
CASGGLAGGPGSPLSTDTQYF
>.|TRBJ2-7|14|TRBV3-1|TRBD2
TGTGCCAGCAGCCATACCGGGACTAGGGACGAGCAGTACTTC
CASSHTGTRDEQYF
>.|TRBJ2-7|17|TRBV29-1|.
TGCAGCGTTGAATCCCGGGGAGGGGGCGGGATGCGGTACGAGCAGTACTTC
CSVESRGGGGMRYEQYF
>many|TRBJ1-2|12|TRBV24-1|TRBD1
TGTGCCACCAGTGGGGACAGCTATGGCTACACCTTC
CATSGDSYGYTF
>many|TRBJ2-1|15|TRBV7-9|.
TGTGCCAGCAGCTTACGACAAAGCGCCTACAATGAGCAGTTCTTC
CASSLRQSAYNEQFF
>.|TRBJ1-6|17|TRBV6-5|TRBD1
TGTGCCAGCAGTACCCGACCTGGGACAGTCAAAAATTCACCCCTCCACTTT
CASSTRPGTVKNSPLHF
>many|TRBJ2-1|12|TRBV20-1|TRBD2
TGCAGTGCTTATTTACGAGCGGGGGAGCAGTTCTTC
CSAYLRAGEQFF
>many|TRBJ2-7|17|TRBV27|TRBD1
TGTGCCAGCAGTTCCTCCTGGGACAGCTATACGAGTTTAGAGCAGTACTTC
CASSSSWDSYTSLEQYF
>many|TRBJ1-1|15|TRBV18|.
TGTGCCAGCTCACCTCGAGACGATTTGAACACTGAAGCTTTCTTT
CASSPRDDLNTEAFF
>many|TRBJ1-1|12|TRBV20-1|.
TGCAGTGTTCATTGGCAGAACACTGAAGCTTTCTTT
CSVHWQNTEAFF
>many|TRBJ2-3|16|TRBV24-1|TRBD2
TGTGCCACCAGTAACGGACTAGCGGGAGACACAGATACGCAGTATTTT
CATSNGLAGDTDTQYF
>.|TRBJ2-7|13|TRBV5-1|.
TGCGCCAGCAGCCCCTACCAGGGCTACGAGCAGTACTTC
CASSPYQGYEQYF
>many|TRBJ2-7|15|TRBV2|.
TGTGCCAGCAGTGACGCACAGGGGGGGTCCTACGAGCAGTACTTC
CASSDAQGGSYEQYF
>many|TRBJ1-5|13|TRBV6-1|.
TGTGCCAGCAGTGACAGACCCAATCAGCCCCAGCATTTT
CASSDRPNQPQHF